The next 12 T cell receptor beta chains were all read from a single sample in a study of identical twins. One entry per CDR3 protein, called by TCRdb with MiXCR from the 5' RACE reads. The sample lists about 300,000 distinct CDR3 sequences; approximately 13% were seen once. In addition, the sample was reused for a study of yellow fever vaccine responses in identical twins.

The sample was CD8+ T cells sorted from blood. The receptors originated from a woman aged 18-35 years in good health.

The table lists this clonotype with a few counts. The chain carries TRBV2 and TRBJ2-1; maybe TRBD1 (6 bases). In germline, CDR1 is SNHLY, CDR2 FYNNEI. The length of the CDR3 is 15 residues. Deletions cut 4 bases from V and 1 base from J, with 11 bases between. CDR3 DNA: TGTGCCAGCAGTGGGGGGCCGGAATCCTACAATGAGCAGTTCTTC. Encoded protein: CASSGGPESYNEQFF. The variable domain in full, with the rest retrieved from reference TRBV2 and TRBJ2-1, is EPEVTQTPSHQVTQMGQEVILRCVPISNHLYFYWYRQILGQKVEFLVSFYNNEISEKSEIFDDQFSVERPDGSNFTLKIRSTKLEDSAMYFCASSGGPESYNEQFFGPGTRLTVL.

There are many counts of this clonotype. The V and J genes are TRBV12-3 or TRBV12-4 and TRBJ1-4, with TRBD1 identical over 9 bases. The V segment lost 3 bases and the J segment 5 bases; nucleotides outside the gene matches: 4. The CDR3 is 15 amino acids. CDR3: CASSFFGQGNEKLFF. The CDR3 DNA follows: TGTGCCAGCAGTTTTTTTGGACAGGGGAATGAAAAACTGTTTTTT.

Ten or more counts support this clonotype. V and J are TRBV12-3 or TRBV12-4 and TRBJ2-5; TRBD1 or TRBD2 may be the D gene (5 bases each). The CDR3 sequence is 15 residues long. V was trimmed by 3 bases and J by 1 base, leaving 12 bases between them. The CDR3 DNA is TGTGCCAGCAGTTTGGTATGGGACGGCCAAGAGACCCAGTACTTC. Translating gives CASSLVWDGQETQYF.

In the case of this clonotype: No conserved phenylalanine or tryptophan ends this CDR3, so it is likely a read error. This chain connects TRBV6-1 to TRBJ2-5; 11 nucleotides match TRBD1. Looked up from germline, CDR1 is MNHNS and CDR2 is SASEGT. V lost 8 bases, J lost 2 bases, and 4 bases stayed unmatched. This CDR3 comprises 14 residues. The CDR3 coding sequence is TGTGCCAGCCAGGGGGACAGGGGGCAAGAGACCCAGTACTTA. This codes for CASQGDRGQETQYL.

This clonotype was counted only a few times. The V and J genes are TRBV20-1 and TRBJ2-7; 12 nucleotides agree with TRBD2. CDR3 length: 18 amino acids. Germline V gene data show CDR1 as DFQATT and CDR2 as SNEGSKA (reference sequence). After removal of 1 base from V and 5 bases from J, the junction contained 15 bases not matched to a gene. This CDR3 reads CSARGQVGTSGWSNEQYF. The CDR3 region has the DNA TGCAGTGCTAGAGGACAGGTCGGGACTAGCGGGTGGTCCAACGAGCAGTACTTC.

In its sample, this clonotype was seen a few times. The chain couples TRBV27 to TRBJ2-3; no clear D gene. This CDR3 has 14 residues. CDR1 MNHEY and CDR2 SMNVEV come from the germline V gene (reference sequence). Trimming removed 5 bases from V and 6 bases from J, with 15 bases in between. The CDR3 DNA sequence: TGTGCCAGCAGTAAACCCCGGATGACGGATACGCAGTATTTT. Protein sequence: CASSKPRMTDTQYF.

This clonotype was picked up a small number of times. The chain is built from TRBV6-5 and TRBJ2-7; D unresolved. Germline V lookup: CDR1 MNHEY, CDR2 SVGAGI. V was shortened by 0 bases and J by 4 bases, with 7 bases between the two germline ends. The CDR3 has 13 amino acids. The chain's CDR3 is CASSYSAHYEQYF. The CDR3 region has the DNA TGTGCCAGCAGTTACTCAGCACATTACGAGCAGTACTTC.

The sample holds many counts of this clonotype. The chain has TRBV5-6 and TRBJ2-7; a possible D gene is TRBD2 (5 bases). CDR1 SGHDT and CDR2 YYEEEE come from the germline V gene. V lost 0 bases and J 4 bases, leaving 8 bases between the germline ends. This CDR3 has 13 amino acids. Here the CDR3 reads CASSLEEEYEQYV. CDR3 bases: TGTGCCAGCAGCTTGGAGGAGGAATACGAGCAGTACGTC.

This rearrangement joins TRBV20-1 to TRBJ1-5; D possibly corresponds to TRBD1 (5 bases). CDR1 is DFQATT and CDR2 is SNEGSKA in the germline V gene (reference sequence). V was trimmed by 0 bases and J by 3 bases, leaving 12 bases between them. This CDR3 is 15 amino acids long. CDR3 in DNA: TGCAGTGCTAGAGATGGGGGAGCTGACAATCAGCCCCAGCATTTT. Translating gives CSARDGGADNQPQHF.

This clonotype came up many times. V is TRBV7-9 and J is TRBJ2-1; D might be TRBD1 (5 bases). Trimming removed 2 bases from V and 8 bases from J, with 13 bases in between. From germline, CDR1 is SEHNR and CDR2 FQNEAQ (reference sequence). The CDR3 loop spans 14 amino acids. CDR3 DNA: TGTGCCAGCAGCTTAACTCCAAGGGGCGATGAGCAGTTCTTC. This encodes CASSLTPRGDEQFF.

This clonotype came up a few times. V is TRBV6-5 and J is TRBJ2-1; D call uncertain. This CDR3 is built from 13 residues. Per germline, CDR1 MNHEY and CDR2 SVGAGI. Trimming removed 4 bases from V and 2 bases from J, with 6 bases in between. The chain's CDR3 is CASSLNAYNEQFF. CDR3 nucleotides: TGTGCCAGCAGTTTGAACGCCTACAATGAGCAGTTCTTC.

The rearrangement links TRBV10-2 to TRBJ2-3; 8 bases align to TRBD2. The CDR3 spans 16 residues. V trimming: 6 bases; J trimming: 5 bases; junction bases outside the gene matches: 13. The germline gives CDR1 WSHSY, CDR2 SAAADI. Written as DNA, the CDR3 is TGCGCCAGCAGCACCCTAGCGGGCCCCTTGGGAGATACGCAGTATTTT. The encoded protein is CASSTLAGPLGDTQYF.